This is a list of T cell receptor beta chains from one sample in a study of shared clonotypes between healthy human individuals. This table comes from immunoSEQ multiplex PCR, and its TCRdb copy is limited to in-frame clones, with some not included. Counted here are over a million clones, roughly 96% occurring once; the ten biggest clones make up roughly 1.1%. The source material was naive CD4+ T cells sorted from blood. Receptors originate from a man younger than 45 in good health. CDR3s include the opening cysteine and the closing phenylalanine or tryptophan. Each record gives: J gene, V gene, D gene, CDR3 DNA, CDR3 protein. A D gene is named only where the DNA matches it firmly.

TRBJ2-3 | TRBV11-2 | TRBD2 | TGTGCCAGCAGCTTAGATCATAGCGGGAGGGGGGCAGATACGCAGTATTTT | CASSLDHSGRGADTQYF
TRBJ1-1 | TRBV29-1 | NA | TGCAGCGTTGATCGGAGCTGGGAGGCTTTCTTT | CSVDRSWEAFF
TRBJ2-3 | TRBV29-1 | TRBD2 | TGCAGCGCCACGGGACTAGGCCCCACAGATACGCAGTATTTT | CSATGLGPTDTQYF
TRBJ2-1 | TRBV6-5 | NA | TGTGCCAGCCAGAATGGCAATGAGCAGTTCTTC | CASQNGNEQFF
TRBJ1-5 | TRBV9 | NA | TGTGCCAGCAGCGTAGATCAGGGGAACCAGCCCCAGCATTTT | CASSVDQGNQPQHF
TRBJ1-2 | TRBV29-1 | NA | TGCAGCGCTCACCCGGACGTCTATGGCTACACCTTC | CSAHPDVYGYTF
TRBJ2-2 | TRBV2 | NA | TGTGCCAGCAACCACAGGTGGGGAATGAACACCGGGGAGCTGTTTTTT | CASNHRWGMNTGELFF
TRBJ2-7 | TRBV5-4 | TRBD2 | TGTGCCAGCAGCTTGGAGCTAGCGGGAGGCTACGAGCAGTACTTC | CASSLELAGGYEQYF
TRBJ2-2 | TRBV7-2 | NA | TGTGCCAGCAGCCCCTTCTCCGGGACAACGAACACCGGGGAGCTGTTTTTT | CASSPFSGTTNTGELFF
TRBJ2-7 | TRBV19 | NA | TGTGCCAGTACCCCCGGCCGCGTGTTGGGCTACGAGCAGTACTTC | CASTPGRVLGYEQYF